The 18 T cell receptor beta chains below were found in one sample sequenced in a study of cytomegalovirus exposure and HLA in healthy donors (dated by TCRdb to about 2017). Preparation of the library involved the immunoSEQ multiplex PCR assay. A mixture of 60 forward primers for TCR Vbeta segments and 13 reverse primers for TCR Jbeta segments was used in the multiplex PCR. TCRdb carries this immuneACCESS record with in-frame sequences only. Its versions omit some clonotypes, under half of them owing to an unresolved V gene in the studies checked, with the rest unexplained. Per the sample table, the count is about 110,000 clones. 0.59% of the sample goes to the ten largest clones. Sequencing input: PBMCs. The receptors originated from a man between 45 and 60 years old in good health and CMV-seronegative.

This rearrangement joins TRBV9 to TRBJ2-1; tentatively, D is TRBD1 (6 bases). Germline CDR1 and CDR2: SGDLS and YYNGEE. Between the trimmed V and J ends, which lost 4 bases and 9 bases, there was a span of 8 bases. The CDR3 is made up of 11 amino acids. The CDR3 bases are TGTGCCAGCAGCCGAGGGGGTGAGCAGTTCTTC. This encodes CASSRGGEQFF.

This sequence joins TRBV25-1 and TRBJ2-7, with 7 bases that match TRBD2. J was trimmed by 5 bases and V by 6 bases; bases with no gene match: 7. Germline CDR1 reads MGHDK; CDR2 reads SYGVNS. CDR3 length equals 13 residues. The CDR3 bases are TGTGCCAGCAGAACAGGCGGGAGAGACGAGCAGTACTTC. Translation: CASRTGGRDEQYF.

The chain is built from TRBV6-1 and TRBJ1-5; D is uncertain. This CDR3 region has 16 residues. Between the trimmed V and J ends, which lost 3 bases and 0 bases, there was a span of 12 bases. Germline-derived CDR1 and CDR2 are MNHNS and SASEGT. CDR3 region: CASSEITIHSNQPQHF. CDR3 DNA sequence: TGTGCCAGCAGTGAGATCACTATCCATAGCAATCAGCCCCAGCATTTT.

The chain couples TRBV9 to TRBJ2-3; D perhaps matches TRBD2 (6 bases). This CDR3 has 13 residues. The germline V gene encodes CDR1 SGDLS and CDR2 YYNGEE. V was clipped by 7 bases and J by 1 base, with 10 bases between them. The CDR3 spells CASARGGTDTQYF. CDR3 bases: TGTGCCAGCGCGCGGGGAGGCACAGATACGCAGTATTTT.

The gene calls are TRBV18 and TRBJ2-7; 12 nucleotides agree with TRBD2. The CDR3 spans 17 residues. J lost 1 base, V lost 0 bases, and 4 bases had no gene match. From germline, CDR1 is KGHSH and CDR2 LQKENI. The CDR3 DNA is TGTGCCAGCTCACCACCACTAGCGGGGGGACGGTCCTACGAGCAGTACTTC. Translation gives CASSPPLAGGRSYEQYF.

DNA of the CDR3: TGTGCCAGCAGTTACTCGACTAGCGTGATGCCCTACGAGCAGTACTTC. Encoded protein: CASSYSTSVMPYEQYF. The rearrangement uses TRBV6-5 and TRBJ2-7; 8 nucleotides line up with TRBD2. CDR1 is MNHEY, CDR2 SVGAGI, per germline. V lost 0 bases, J lost 2 bases, and 6 bases stayed unmatched. The CDR3 runs to 16 residues.

V and J are TRBV4-2 and TRBJ1-2, with D possibly being TRBD1 (6 bases). Trimming stripped 2 bases from V and 4 bases from J, with 17 bases between. CDR3 length: 16 residues. Germline CDR1 and CDR2: LGHNA and YNFKEQ. Here the CDR3 reads CASSQPSTGLGYGYTF. For the CDR3, the DNA is TGTGCCAGCAGCCAACCCTCCACAGGGCTTGGCTATGGCTACACCTTC.

The J gene is TRBJ2-3, the V gene TRBV29-1; TRBD1 is a possible D gene (7 bases). The CDR3 length is 14 residues. The V and J ends lost 8 bases and 0 bases respectively, with 15 bases between them. Looked up from germline, CDR1 is SQVTM and CDR2 is ANQGSEA. CDR3 sequence reads: CSCSGGSSTDTQYF. CDR3 coding DNA: TGCAGCTGTTCAGGGGGGAGTAGCACAGATACGCAGTATTTT.

The chain joins TRBV5-4 to TRBJ2-5, with 9 positions matching TRBD1. This CDR3 is 12 amino acids long. CDR1 is SGHNT, CDR2 YYREEE, per germline (reference sequence). V gave up 7 bases and J gave up 2 bases; unmatched junction bases: 0. In nucleotides, the CDR3 is TGTGCCAGCGGACAGGGGCAAGAGACCCAGTACTTC. As protein: CASGQGQETQYF. Full variable domain (missing parts from reference TRBV5-4 and TRBJ2-5): ETGVTQSPTHLIKTRGQQVTLRCSSQSGHNTVSWYQQALGQGPQFIFQYYREEENGRGNFPPRFSGLQFPNYSSELNVNALELDDSALYLCASGQGQETQYFGPGTRLLVL.

The rearrangement joins TRBV29-1 to TRBJ2-1, with 9 bases that match TRBD2. The junction had 7 bases not matched to a gene; V was cut back by 6 bases and J by 1 base. Per germline, CDR1 SQVTM and CDR2 ANQGSEA. This CDR3 is built from 15 residues. CDR3 bases: TGCAGCGTCGGGGGGACTAGCCGGTCCTACAATGAGCAGTTCTTC. Its translation: CSVGGTSRSYNEQFF.

The CDR3 DNA reads TGTGCCAGCAGCTCCCAAGACAGGGGCAATGAGCAGTTCTTC. Its protein is CASSSQDRGNEQFF. The gene calls are TRBV7-2 and TRBJ2-1; 8 bases fit TRBD1. The V gene end was trimmed by 4 bases and the J gene end by 6 bases; junction bases not matched to a gene: 5. CDR1 SGHTA and CDR2 FQGNSA come from the germline V gene. CDR3 length equals 14 residues.

The chain combines TRBV29-1 with TRBJ1-1; 7 bases align to TRBD1. Germline CDR1 SQVTM, CDR2 ANQGSEA. The CDR3 sequence is 12 residues long. CDR3 loop: CSGGGVNTEAFF. CDR3 DNA sequence: TGCAGTGGAGGGGGCGTGAACACTGAAGCTTTCTTT.

This chain links TRBV7-9 with TRBJ1-1, with a tentative D call TRBD1 (6 bases). The V end lost 0 bases, the J end lost 6 bases, and 11 bases lay between the germline ends. The CDR3 length is 14 residues. Germline CDR1 reads SEHNR; CDR2 reads FQNEAQ (reference sequence). CDR3 DNA: TGTGCCAGCAGCTTAGCAGGGGGAATCGCTGAAGCTTTCTTT. Translating gives CASSLAGGIAEAFF.

This sequence joins TRBV18 and TRBJ1-2; TRBD1 matches at 11 bases. This CDR3 is 15 amino acids long. The germline CDR1 and CDR2 sequences are KGHSH and LQKENI. V lost 3 bases and J lost 4; bases outside the gene matches: 4. In DNA, the CDR3 is TGTGCCAGCTCACCGGACAGGGGGCTCGGCTATGGCTACACCTTC. Residues: CASSPDRGLGYGYTF.

The chain links TRBV18 to TRBJ1-2, with unresolved D. Looked up from germline, CDR1 is KGHSH and CDR2 is LQKENI. The germline V and J ends were trimmed by 3 bases and 3 bases, with 11 bases remaining between them. This CDR3 contains 14 residues. The CDR3 reads CASSPNGGDYGYTF. CDR3 bases: TGTGCCAGCTCACCGAATGGCGGGGACTATGGCTACACCTTC. The whole variable domain, filled in from reference TRBV18 and TRBJ1-2, reads NAGVMQNPRHLVRRRGQEARLRCSPMKGHSHVYWYRQLPEEGLKFMVYLQKENIIDESGMPKERFSAEFPKEGPSILRIQQVVRGDSAAYFCASSPNGGDYGYTFGSGTRLTVV.

This rearrangement joins TRBV19 to TRBJ2-3; D is unclear. Germline V gives CDR1 LNHDA, CDR2 SQIVND (reference sequence). The CDR3 is 13 amino acids. V was shortened by 3 bases and J by 1 base, with 5 bases between the two germline ends. The CDR3 region has the DNA TGTGCCAGTAGTATTACGGGCACAGATACGCAGTATTTT. Encoded protein: CASSITGTDTQYF.

V is TRBV5-6 and J is TRBJ1-2; TRBD1 matches at 8 bases. Trimming removed 7 bases from V and 4 bases from J; junction bases left unmatched: 9. This CDR3 contains 14 residues. Germline CDR1 reads SGHDT; CDR2 reads YYEEEE. CDR3 DNA: TGTGCCAGCTCTCGGACAGGGTTTTTCTATGGCTACACCTTC. Translated: CASSRTGFFYGYTF.

This sequence joins TRBV29-1 and TRBJ1-2; TRBD1 aligns across 9 bases. V dropped 2 bases and J dropped 8; count of bases not matched to a gene: 6. Germline loops: CDR1 SQVTM, CDR2 ANQGSEA. The CDR3 runs 13 residues. The CDR3 DNA reads TGCAGCGTTGAACGGACAGGGGCTGGCGGCTACACCTTC. Its translation: CSVERTGAGGYTF. The full variable domain, rest sourced from reference TRBV29-1 and TRBJ1-2, is SAVISQKPSRDICQRGTSLTIQCQVDSQVTMMFWYRQQPGQSLTLIATANQGSEATYESGFVIDKFPISRPNLTFSTLTVSNMSPEDSSIYLCSVERTGAGGYTFGSGTRLTVV.